Below are 26 T cell receptor beta chains sequenced from a single sample in a study of shared clonotypes between healthy human individuals. The naive CD8 fraction comprised CD45RO-negative cells positively selected for CCR7 and excluded terminally differentiated effector memory CD45RA+ cells. This table comes from immunoSEQ multiplex PCR, and its TCRdb copy is limited to in-frame clones, with some not included. This sample has more than 2 million clones, with just under 95% found just once. Sequencing was carried out using naive CD8+ T cells from PBMCs. The source of these receptors is a man between 18 and 35 years old in good health. Some clones in this sample may be carry-over from other donors' samples.

CDR3 in amino acids: CASSWELANYNEQFF. The CDR3 nucleotides read TGTGCCAGCAGCTGGGAACTAGCGAACTACAATGAGCAGTTCTTC. The J gene is TRBJ2-1, the V gene TRBV7-3; 7 nucleotides align to TRBD2. CDR3 size: 15 residues. The trim removed 4 bases at V and 3 bases at J, leaving 6 bases unmatched. In germline, CDR1 is SGHTA, CDR2 FQGTGA.

This chain joins TRBV7-9 and TRBJ1-1; D not resolved. CDR3 length: 14 amino acids. In germline, CDR1 is SEHNR, CDR2 FQNEAQ (reference sequence). Trimming stripped 5 bases from V and 1 base from J, with 11 bases between. For the CDR3, the DNA is TGTGCCAGCAGCATCCCGAGGGCGAACACTGAAGCTTTCTTT. It translates to CASSIPRANTEAFF.

The rearrangement links TRBV7-9 to TRBJ2-7; TRBD2 agrees at 11 bases. The V and J ends lost 5 bases and 0 bases, in that order; junction bases with no gene match: 6. CDR3 length equals 16 residues. Germline V gene lookup returns CDR1 SEHNR and CDR2 FQNEAQ (reference sequence). CDR3 coding DNA: TGTGCCAGCAGCCCCGCGACTAGCGGGAACTCCTACGAGCAGTACTTC. It encodes CASSPATSGNSYEQYF.

V is TRBV4-1 and J is TRBJ2-1; D not certain. V lost 5 bases to trimming and J lost 3 bases, with 11 bases between them. The germline V gene has CDR1 MGHRA and CDR2 YSYEKL. The CDR3 is made up of 14 amino acids. CDR3 loop: CASSVRRDYNEQFF. CDR3 nucleotide sequence: TGCGCCAGCAGCGTGCGGAGAGACTACAATGAGCAGTTCTTC.

This chain joins TRBV29-1 and TRBJ2-1; D ambiguous. V was trimmed by 7 bases and J by 0 bases, leaving 16 bases between them. CDR1 is SQVTM, CDR2 ANQGSEA, per germline. This CDR3 is 15 amino acids long. The CDR3 nucleotides read TGCAGCGCAGAAAGCGCCGGATACTCCTACAATGAGCAGTTCTTC. This gives the protein CSAESAGYSYNEQFF.

The chain is built from TRBV4-1 and TRBJ2-1; TRBD2 agrees at 8 bases. CDR1 and CDR2 from the germline V gene are MGHRA and YSYEKL. There are 16 residues in the CDR3. Trimming cost V 4 bases and J 0 bases; bases outside gene matches: 5. The chain's CDR3 is CASSRGSGSSYNEQFF. DNA of the CDR3: TGCGCCAGCAGCCGAGGAAGCGGGAGCTCCTACAATGAGCAGTTCTTC.

The V call is TRBV27, the J call TRBJ2-1; 11 nucleotides line up with TRBD2. This CDR3 comprises 17 residues. V lost 5 bases to trimming and J lost 5 bases; unmatched junction nucleotides: 11. Germline CDR1 reads MNHEY; CDR2 reads SMNVEV (reference sequence). CDR3 sequence (DNA): TGTGCCAGCAGTCTCCGCCCATTACTAGCGGGGGACAATGAGCAGTTCTTC. Protein: CASSLRPLLAGDNEQFF.

The rearrangement links TRBV9 to TRBJ2-5; 7 bases agree with TRBD2. V dropped 3 bases and J dropped 0; count of bases not matched to a gene: 14. Germline V gene data show CDR1 as SGDLS and CDR2 as YYNGEE. The CDR3 is 18 residues long. The CDR3 DNA sequence: TGTGCCAGCAGCGACCGGGGGGAACCAGCGGCCCACCAAGAGACCCAGTACTTC. This translates into CASSDRGEPAAHQETQYF. The variable domain in full, with the rest retrieved from reference TRBV9 and TRBJ2-5, is DSGVTQTPKHLITATGQRVTLRCSPRSGDLSVYWYQQSLDQGLQFLIQYYNGEERAKGNILERFSAQQFPDLHSELNLSSLELGDSALYFCASSDRGEPAAHQETQYFGPGTRLLVL.

This sequence joins TRBV11-3 and TRBJ2-1; no reliable D call. Germline values: CDR1 SGHNT, CDR2 YENEEA. Trimming cost V 0 bases and J 5 bases, with 11 bases left between them. The CDR3 has 15 amino acids. Here the CDR3 DNA reads TGTGCCAGCAGCTTAGATTTTCGGGCGGACAATGAGCAGTTCTTC. This gives the protein CASSLDFRADNEQFF.

The chain employs TRBV9 and TRBJ2-2, with a possible D match to TRBD1 (6 bases). Germline lookup yields CDR1 SGDLS and CDR2 YYNGEE. V shed 3 bases and J shed 4 bases, with 16 bases lying between them. CDR3 length: 16 residues. The CDR3 here is CASSATGLGVTGELFF. In DNA, the CDR3 is TGTGCCAGCAGCGCCACAGGGTTGGGAGTCACCGGGGAGCTGTTTTTT. Drawing the rest from reference TRBV9 and TRBJ2-2, the complete variable domain is DSGVTQTPKHLITATGQRVTLRCSPRSGDLSVYWYQQSLDQGLQFLIQYYNGEERAKGNILERFSAQQFPDLHSELNLSSLELGDSALYFCASSATGLGVTGELFFGEGSRLTVL.

The rearrangement joins TRBV7-3 to TRBJ2-1; D not certain. The V gene's germline CDR1 is SGHTA and CDR2 FQGTGA. The CDR3 loop spans 13 amino acids. Between the trimmed V and J ends, which lost 5 bases and 10 bases, there was a span of 15 bases. CDR3 region: CASSPRPAGEQFF. In nucleotides, the CDR3 is TGTGCCAGCAGCCCCCGCCCCGCCGGGGAGCAGTTCTTC.

This clone appeared a few times. The chain carries TRBV10-1 and TRBJ2-2, with no clear D. CDR1 and CDR2 from the germline V gene are WNHNN and SYGVQD (reference sequence). V was clipped by 8 bases and J by 6 bases, with 1 base between them. The CDR3 totals 9 residues. CDR3 nucleotides: TGCGCCAGCGCCGGGGAGCTGTTTTTT. This gives the protein CASAGELFF.

The chain joins TRBV12-5 to TRBJ2-1; D is uncertain. The length of the CDR3 is 13 residues. The V end lost 3 bases, the J end lost 4 bases, and 7 bases lay between the germline ends. Per germline, CDR1 LGHNT and CDR2 FRNRAP. The DNA of the CDR3 is TGTGCTAGTGGTTTCGGTCGGTACAATGAGCAGTTCTTC. Protein: CASGFGRYNEQFF. Based on the CDR3 plus reference TRBV12-5 and TRBJ2-1, the full variable domain is DARVTQTPRHKVTEMGQEVTMRCQPILGHNTVFWYRQTMMQGLELLAYFRNRAPLDDSGMPKDRFSAEMPDATLATLKIQPSEPRDSAVYFCASGFGRYNEQFFGPGTRLTVL.

Concerning this clone itself: The same CDR3 also results from other DNA sequences found in this sample. The genes are TRBV9 and TRBJ2-7; 7 bases fit TRBD2. The CDR3 is made up of 15 amino acids. Germline CDR1 reads SGDLS; CDR2 reads YYNGEE. V shed 0 bases and J 1 base; nucleotides not matched to a gene: 4. CDR3 sequence: CASSVAASGSYEQYF. The CDR3 DNA reads TGTGCCAGCAGCGTAGCTGCTAGCGGTTCCTACGAGCAGTACTTC.

In its sample, this clone was seen a few times. The chain's CDR3 is CASRTGVGGYTF. The CDR3 bases are TGTGCCAGTAGAACAGGGGTCGGCGGCTACACCTTC. V gene TRBV19 combines with J gene TRBJ1-2; 7 nucleotides agree with TRBD1. CDR3 size: 12 residues. Germline lookup yields CDR1 LNHDA and CDR2 SQIVND (reference sequence). The V segment lost 6 bases and the J segment 8 bases; nucleotides outside the gene matches: 6. The entire variable domain, with the rest obtained from reference TRBV19 and TRBJ1-2, is as follows: DGGITQSPKYLFRKEGQNVTLSCEQNLNHDAMYWYRQDPGQGLRLIYYSQIVNDFQKGDIAEGYSVSREKKESFPLTVTSAQKNPTAFYLCASRTGVGGYTFGSGTRLTVV.

DNA for the CDR3: TGCGCCAGCAGCCAAGAAGACTTGGCCCGAGAGACCCAGTACTTC. Protein: CASSQEDLARETQYF. The chain uses TRBV4-1 and TRBJ2-5; D unresolved. The CDR3 runs to 15 residues. Trimming left V 0 bases short and J 4 bases short, with 12 bases between. The germline V gene encodes CDR1 MGHRA and CDR2 YSYEKL.

The genes are TRBV9 and TRBJ2-2; no definite D call. Deletions cut 4 bases from V and 4 bases from J, with 11 bases between. The CDR3 has 14 amino acids. Germline V gives CDR1 SGDLS, CDR2 YYNGEE. For the CDR3, the DNA is TGTGCCAGCAGCACGCGGAGTGGCACCGGGGAGCTGTTTTTT. Protein: CASSTRSGTGELFF.

This chain joins TRBV6-4 and TRBJ1-1, with TRBD1 matching 11 bases. Per germline, CDR1 MRHNA and CDR2 SNTAGT. Losses at the gene ends were 0 bases for V and 9 bases for J; bases not matched to a gene: 0. The CDR3 runs 13 residues. The CDR3 reads CASSDSDRGQAFF. CDR3 in DNA: TGTGCCAGCAGTGACTCGGACAGGGGGCAAGCTTTCTTT.

As concerns this clone: This sequence may be a read error, since a much larger clone differs from it by one base. In the same sample, other DNA sequences code for this CDR3. The genes are TRBV5-6 and TRBJ2-1; D unclear. Per germline, CDR1 SGHDT and CDR2 YYEEEE. The CDR3 length is 12 residues. V lost 0 bases to trimming and J lost 7 bases, with 5 bases between them. As DNA, the CDR3 is TGTGCCAGCAGCTTGGGGGATAATGAGCAGTTCTTC. Translating gives CASSLGDNEQFF.

The chain combines TRBV9 with TRBJ2-1; D gene uncertain. Trimming took 0 bases from V and 6 from J, leaving 16 bases between them. Germline lookup yields CDR1 SGDLS and CDR2 YYNGEE. There are 16 residues in the CDR3. The CDR3: CASSVGPARRPNEQFF. The DNA for the CDR3 is TGTGCCAGCAGCGTAGGCCCGGCAAGGAGACCCAATGAGCAGTTCTTC.

The chain recombines TRBV7-9 with TRBJ2-7, with 8 bases fitting TRBD2. Trimming at V came to 5 bases and at J to 2 bases, leaving 8 bases not matched to a gene. The CDR3 has 15 amino acids. In germline, CDR1 is SEHNR, CDR2 FQNEAQ (reference sequence). This CDR3 is CASSQTREGPYEQYF. The CDR3, as DNA: TGTGCCAGCAGCCAGACCCGGGAGGGCCCCTACGAGCAGTACTTC.

The chain uses TRBV7-8 and TRBJ2-2; 11 bases line up with TRBD2. J lost 6 bases, V lost 1 base, and 13 bases had no gene match. The germline gives CDR1 SGHVS, CDR2 FQNEAQ. CDR3 length: 19 amino acids. As DNA, the CDR3 is TGTGCCAGCAGCTTAGGGATATCACTAGCGGGAGTCGGGGCCGGGGAGCTGTTTTTT. Translation gives CASSLGISLAGVGAGELFF.

In this sample, this clone turned up a few times. The same CDR3 is also encoded by other DNA sequences in this sample. V usage is TRBV27 and J usage is TRBJ2-2, with unresolved D. The CDR3 totals 12 residues. Germline V gene sequence: CDR1 MNHEY, CDR2 SMNVEV (reference sequence). V lost 5 bases and J 5 bases, leaving 6 bases between the germline ends. CDR3 bases: TGTGCCAGCAGTCCGGCTACCGGGGAGCTGTTTTTT. It codes for CASSPATGELFF.

The rearrangement uses TRBV28 and TRBJ2-7; the match to TRBD2 covers 8 bases. This CDR3 region has 15 residues. Per the germline V gene, CDR1 is MDHEN and CDR2 is SYDVKM. The junction had 9 bases not matched to a gene; V was cut back by 5 bases and J by 3 bases. CDR3 nucleotides: TGTGCCAGCAGTAGGGTGAGCGGGAGACTCTACGAGCAGTACTTC. It encodes CASSRVSGRLYEQYF.

The J gene is TRBJ1-6, the V gene TRBV30; D is undetermined. V dropped 0 bases and J dropped 7 bases, with 7 bases sitting between them. This CDR3 is built from 13 residues. CDR1 GTSNPN and CDR2 SVGIG come from the germline V gene (reference sequence). CDR3 bases: TGTGCCTGGAGTGTATCGGTCAATTCACCCCTCCACTTT. Its translation is CAWSVSVNSPLHF.

The J gene is TRBJ1-4, the V gene TRBV27; D is ambiguous. The CDR3 runs 13 residues. Trimming pared 3 bases from V and 6 bases from J, leaving 8 bases between. Germline CDR1 is MNHEY and CDR2 is SMNVEV (reference sequence). CDR3 bases: TGTGCCAGCAGTTTTGAAGAGGATGAAAAACTGTTTTTT. Protein: CASSFEEDEKLFF.